This TCR beta chain was obtained from a study of blood T cell repertoires in COVID-19 (TCRdb year 2020). For the wider study: Samples covering the acute and convalescent phases of COVID-19 were provided by collaborators in the United States, Italy and Spain. Deeply sampled blood TCRbeta repertoires from subjects exposed to, actively infected with, or recovered from COVID-19 were included in the dataset. The repertoires were made available in a free public database intended to serve as a resource for research on the immune response to SARS-CoV-2. The material from the prospective study consisted of cDNA or gDNA derived from T cells, B-cell-depleted T cells, or PBMCs. The sample metadata nearly always contained a de-identified subject ID, COVID-19 status, age in years and sex. Where available, HLA class I and class II types were taken from metadata supplied by the sample provider and were not determined by assay-based typing. The samples were drawn from the first 160 participants of the ongoing ImmuneRACE study and from some 1,300 subjects provided by 6 global collaborators.

Trimming takes 5 bases off V and 3 bases off J; junction bases not matched to a gene: 15. From the germline V gene (reference sequence), CDR1 is SGHKS and CDR2 is YYEKEE. Including cysteine and phenylalanine, the CDR3 has 17 amino acids. Only the CDR3 DNA stays, 51 bases, in frame from base 1. General findings and caveats noted by the study authors: How much clinical and demographic metadata was included differed by source and by participant, and the metadata was provided uncurated.

The collaborating institutions used their own protocols to collect whole blood in K2EDTA tubes. For TCRbeta analysis, collaborator samples were shipped as frozen whole blood, as isolated PBMCs, or as DNA extracted from either sample type. TCRbeta CDR3 regions were amplified from genomic DNA by means of the immunoSEQ Assay, a bias-controlled multiplex PCR. The published analysis was carried out like this. The number of nucleated cells in each sample was estimated by amplification of reference gene primers within the assay. To quantify the absolute abundance of each unique TCRbeta CDR3 rearrangement, sequence reads were collapsed and filtered. Productive Simpson clonality was computed per sample as the square root of Simpson's diversity index over productive rearrangements. The table was pulled from immuneACCESS by TCRdb, which kept in-frame rearrangements only. Such tables lose some clones; where checked, under half of the loss comes from unresolved V genes, and the rest has no known cause. That table is the source of V, J and clone size, and D and trimming were worked out from the DNA. The sample includes around 68,000 clones, with more than 60% observed a single time. The ten largest clonotypes hold around a tenth of the sample.

This clone has only a few counts. No antigen is known for it. Per-base quality was not reported, and no clone a single base away is much larger than it. The receptor chain draws on TRBV5-5 and TRBJ2-7, with 9 bases matching TRBD1. The receptor was isolated from a woman aged 45-65 years with acute or convalescent COVID-19. The sample comprised peripheral blood. The nucleotides are TGTGCCAGCAGGGAACTTCTGTCGGGGACAGGGATCTACGAGCAGTACTTC. It translates as CASRELLSGTGIYEQYF.